What follows are 11 T cell receptor beta chains derived from one specimen sequenced in a study of blood T cells in healthy people across ages. Alongside a J-beta primer mix, a sample-barcoded 5' primer served in a second PCR lasting about 7 to 11 cycles. TCRdb itself ran the 5' RACE reads through MiXCR, one entry per CDR3 protein. The sample holds around 1,900,000 distinct CDR3 sequences; about two fifths are singletons and the top ten take roughly 24%. Input material: blood. Source of these receptors: a human donor in good health.

The genes are TRBV12-3 or TRBV12-4 and TRBJ1-4; TRBD1 aligns across 8 bases. This CDR3 comprises 16 residues. V lost 5 bases, J lost 0 bases, and 5 bases stayed unmatched. The CDR3 DNA follows: TGTGCCAGCAGTCGGACAGGGTCAGCAACTAATGAAAAACTGTTTTTT. Protein product: CASSRTGSATNEKLFF.

This sequence joins TRBV3-1 and TRBJ1-2; D not resolved. Germline V gene data show CDR1 as LGHDT and CDR2 as YNNKEL (reference sequence). V was cut by 2 bases and J by 5 bases, with 6 bases left in between. The CDR3 sequence is 12 residues long. CDR3 amino acids: CASSQSTYGYTF. For the CDR3, the DNA is TGTGCCAGCAGCCAATCGACGTATGGCTACACCTTC. Looking up the rest from reference TRBV3-1 and TRBJ1-2 gives the full variable domain: DTAVSQTPKYLVTQMGNDKSIKCEQNLGHDTMYWYKQDSKKFLKIMFSYNNKELIINETVPNRFSPKSPDKAHLNLHINSLELGDSAVYFCASSQSTYGYTFGSGTRLTVV.

V gene TRBV28 combines with J gene TRBJ2-4, with a tentative D call TRBD1 (6 bases). The DNA end lines up better with TRBJ2-7; the J call may be wrong. CDR3 length: 14 amino acids. The germline V gene encodes CDR1 MDHEN and CDR2 SYDVKM. The CDR3 sequence is CASSLRHRVYEQYF. The CDR3 region has the DNA TGTGCCAGCAGTTTACGACACAGGGTTTACGAGCAGTACTTC.

This clonotype has more than one count but fewer than ten. The chain recombines TRBV4-2 with TRBJ1-2; 9 positions agree with TRBD1. The V gene's germline CDR1 is LGHNA and CDR2 YNFKEQ. CDR3 length: 18 residues. V dropped 4 bases and J dropped 0; count of bases not matched to a gene: 12. The CDR3 DNA reads as TGTGCCAGCAGCCCAATTTGGACAGGGGAATTGGCTAACTATGGCTACACCTTC. This sequence encodes CASSPIWTGELANYGYTF.

This clonotype occurred a few times. At one of its ends the junction is not consistent with the germline gene, which may arise from a read error. The chain recombines TRBV7-7 with TRBJ2-5, with 8 bases lining up with TRBD1. Germline V gene data show CDR1 as SSHAT and CDR2 as FNYEAQ (reference sequence). This CDR3 contains 14 residues. The CDR3 region has the DNA TGTGCTAGCAGCCAAACCGGACAGGGTGAGACCCAGTACTTC. Protein: CASSQTGQGETQYF.

This clonotype has a handful of counts. V is TRBV12-3 or TRBV12-4 and J is TRBJ1-2; D perhaps matches TRBD1 (6 bases). The CDR3 sequence is 14 residues long. The germline V and J ends were trimmed by 5 bases and 2 bases, with 12 bases remaining between them. The CDR3 sequence: CASSRGGNNYGYTF. The CDR3 region has the DNA TGTGCCAGCAGTCGAGGGGGAAACAACTATGGCTACACCTTC.

The CDR3 is CASSWDRATNQPQHF. The CDR3, as DNA: TGTGCCAGCAGCTGGGACAGAGCGACTAATCAGCCCCAGCATTTT. The V call is TRBV7-2, the J call TRBJ1-5, with 7 bases matching TRBD1. From germline, CDR1 is SGHTA and CDR2 FQGNSA. The CDR3 extends over 15 amino acids. V shed 4 bases and J 4 bases; nucleotides not matched to a gene: 7.

This sequence joins TRBV7-3 and TRBJ2-7, with TRBD1 matching over 12 bases. V was clipped by 6 bases and J by 6 bases; unmatched bases: 9. Per germline, CDR1 SGHTA and CDR2 FQGTGA. The CDR3 has 15 residues. The DNA of the CDR3 is TGTGCCAGCAGTTTACACCGGGACAGGGGGCTCGAGCAGTACTTC. It encodes CASSLHRDRGLEQYF.

This clonotype has more than one count but fewer than ten. This chain links TRBV7-8 with TRBJ2-1, with TRBD2 matching 7 bases. CDR1 SGHVS and CDR2 FQNEAQ come from the germline V gene. This CDR3 spans 17 amino acids. V shed 2 bases, J shed 3 bases, and the junction held 10 bases outside the gene matches. CDR3 sequence reads: CASSLRGAGVGYNEQFF. CDR3 nucleotides: TGTGCCAGCAGCTTAAGGGGCGCGGGGGTTGGCTACAATGAGCAGTTCTTC. Based on the CDR3 plus reference TRBV7-8 and TRBJ2-1, the full variable domain is GAGVSQSPRYKVAKRGQDVALRCDPISGHVSLFWYQQALGQGPEFLTYFQNEAQLDKSGLPSDRFFAERPEGSVSTLKIQRTQQEDSAVYLCASSLRGAGVGYNEQFFGPGTRLTVL.

This clonotype was seen a few times. The gene calls are TRBV6-5 and TRBJ2-3; TRBD2 is a possible D gene (6 bases). This CDR3 contains 16 residues. V was shortened by 0 bases and J by 6 bases, with 16 bases between the two germline ends. Germline assignment: CDR1 MNHEY and CDR2 SVGAGI. CDR3 loop: CASSYSWRAHPDTQYF. CDR3 in DNA: TGTGCCAGCAGTTACTCGTGGAGGGCGCACCCGGATACGCAGTATTTT.

This clonotype was detected a few times. The J gene is TRBJ2-5, the V gene TRBV7-2, with D perhaps matching TRBD1 (6 bases). Germline CDR1 SGHTA, CDR2 FQGNSA. The V and J ends lost 5 bases and 13 bases respectively, with 20 bases between them. The CDR3 is 13 amino acids. The CDR3 bases are TGTGCCAGCAGCCCAACCGAATCGACAGGTCGGTACTTC. The encoded protein is CASSPTESTGRYF.